The 11 T cell receptor beta chains presented below share a single source sample, sequenced in a study of cytomegalovirus exposure and HLA in healthy donors. PCR used 60 Vbeta primers and 13 Jbeta primers. TCRdb's copy holds only in-frame clones and misses some; the assay was immunoSEQ multiplex PCR. The table lists approximately 200,000 clones, 78% of them singletons. The material sequenced was PBMCs. The source is a woman aged 25 to 39 in good health and CMV-seropositive.

The CDR3 loop is CASSRDRDNSPLHF. CDR3 nucleotide sequence: TGTGCCAGCAGTAGGGACAGGGATAATTCACCCCTCCACTTT. The chain has TRBV6-5 and TRBJ1-6; 9 bases match TRBD1. The germline V gene has CDR1 MNHEY and CDR2 SVGAGI. This CDR3 spans 14 amino acids. Trimming at V came to 5 bases and at J to 5 bases, leaving 1 base not matched to a gene.

This clone appeared once. CDR3 residues: CASSKGRQPNGAKNIQYF. CDR3 bases: TGTGCCAGCAGCAAAGGGCGGCAGCCTAACGGGGCCAAAAACATTCAGTACTTC. This chain joins TRBV21-1 and TRBJ2-4; TRBD2 is the table's D call, not checked against the DNA. TRBV21-1 is marked as a pseudogene. CDR3 length: 18 amino acids.

This clone has a handful of counts. The V call is TRBV5-1, the J call TRBJ1-4, with no clear D. The V gene's germline CDR1 is SGHRS and CDR2 YFSETQ. V was clipped by 0 bases and J by 8 bases, with 14 bases between them. The CDR3 runs to 15 residues. CDR3 nucleotides: TGCGCCAGCAGCTTGGGGGAGGCGGTGGTGGAAAAACTGTTTTTT. This encodes CASSLGEAVVEKLFF. The whole variable domain, remainder taken from reference TRBV5-1 and TRBJ1-4, is KAGVTQTPRYLIKTRGQQVTLSCSPISGHRSVSWYQQTPGQGLQFLFEYFSETQRNKGNFPGRFSGRQFSNSRSEMNVSTLELGDSALYLCASSLGEAVVEKLFFGSGTQLSVL.

This clone was seen a handful of times. The chain combines TRBV5-1 with TRBJ1-1; the D is unclear. The germline gives CDR1 SGHRS, CDR2 YFSETQ. The V and J ends lost 0 bases and 4 bases respectively, with 13 bases between them. This CDR3 has 15 residues. CDR3 protein: CASSLGAPLGTEAFF. The CDR3 DNA reads as TGCGCCAGCAGCTTGGGGGCCCCCTTGGGCACTGAAGCTTTCTTT.

The chain links TRBV5-1 to TRBJ2-2; 8 positions match TRBD1. V was clipped by 0 bases and J by 6 bases; unmatched bases: 13. This CDR3 has 18 residues. Germline assignment: CDR1 SGHRS and CDR2 YFSETQ. This CDR3 reads CASSLVSRSGGASGELFF. In nucleotides, the CDR3 is TGCGCCAGCAGCTTGGTCTCTCGGTCAGGGGGCGCCTCCGGGGAGCTGTTTTTT.

The chain is built from TRBV9 and TRBJ2-5; D possibly corresponds to TRBD1 (5 bases). Germline V gives CDR1 SGDLS, CDR2 YYNGEE. This CDR3 is 13 amino acids long. The V end was cut by 3 bases, the J end by 7 bases, with 13 bases between. In DNA, the CDR3 is TGTGCCAGCAGCGGGGCAGTTAGGGGGACCCAGTACTTC. Amino acids: CASSGAVRGTQYF. Full variable domain (rest looked up from reference TRBV9 and TRBJ2-5): DSGVTQTPKHLITATGQRVTLRCSPRSGDLSVYWYQQSLDQGLQFLIQYYNGEERAKGNILERFSAQQFPDLHSELNLSSLELGDSALYFCASSGAVRGTQYFGPGTRLLVL.

CDR3 sequence: CASSPGQGNSPLHF. DNA for the CDR3: TGTGCCAGCTCACCGGGACAGGGGAATTCACCCCTCCACTTT. This chain uses TRBV18 with TRBJ1-6, with 10 nucleotides matching TRBD1. This CDR3 comprises 14 residues. Germline V gene lookup returns CDR1 KGHSH and CDR2 LQKENI. The V gene end was trimmed by 3 bases and the J gene end by 7 bases; junction bases not matched to a gene: 0.

J is TRBJ1-1 and V is TRBV7-3; D is unclear. Trimming took off 1 base at V and 1 base at J, with 7 bases between the two ends. This CDR3 region has 14 residues. From germline, CDR1 is SGHTA and CDR2 FQGTGA. CDR3 amino acids: CASSLKTENTEAFF. Written as DNA, the CDR3 is TGTGCCAGCAGCTTAAAAACAGAGAACACTGAAGCTTTCTTT.

This clone was seen ten or more times. This chain uses TRBV28 with TRBJ2-3; no clear D. Germline V CDR1 and CDR2: MDHEN, SYDVKM. There are 13 residues in the CDR3. Trimming removed 2 bases from V and 2 bases from J, with 5 bases in between. This chain's CDR3 is CASSLGITDTQYF. Here the CDR3 DNA reads TGTGCCAGCAGTTTAGGCATCACAGATACGCAGTATTTT.

V and J are TRBV4-2 and TRBJ2-7, with TRBD2 matching 12 bases. This CDR3 spans 15 amino acids. Unmatched junction bases numbered 5, after V lost 4 bases and J lost 4 bases. Germline V gives CDR1 LGHNA, CDR2 YNFKEQ. The CDR3 DNA is TGTGCCAGCAGCCGACTAGCGGGAGAGGTTTACGAGCAGTACTTC. As protein: CASSRLAGEVYEQYF.

The chain links TRBV5-1 to TRBJ1-1; D may be TRBD1 (5 bases). V was shortened by 4 bases and J by 0 bases, with 10 bases between the two germline ends. Germline values: CDR1 SGHRS, CDR2 YFSETQ. The CDR3 length is 14 residues. The CDR3: CASSGRTLNTEAFF. Written as DNA, the CDR3 is TGCGCCAGCAGCGGGAGGACATTGAACACTGAAGCTTTCTTT.